These T cell receptor beta chains were read from a single sample in a study of cytomegalovirus exposure and HLA in healthy donors. This table comes from immunoSEQ multiplex PCR, and its TCRdb copy is limited to in-frame clones, with some not included. The repertoire holds over 150,000 clones, with roughly three quarters as singletons. Specimen: PBMCs. All receptors come from a male donor in good health and CMV-seropositive. Both conserved end residues are trimmed from each CDR3. The order of the fields is V gene, J gene, CDR3 protein.

TRBV4-3	TRBJ2-6	ASSQDPPPRIRGANVLT
TRBV5-1	TRBJ2-2	ASSSGQGGTGELF
TRBV11-2	TRBJ2-5	ASSPTGTRETQY
TRBV27	TRBJ2-2	ASSFNRAGELF
TRBV11-2	TRBJ1-3	ASSSEGYSGNTIY
TRBV10-3	-	AISEPKDSKSSYEQY
TRBV6-1	TRBJ2-7	ASKTRDRGLDEQY
TRBV2	TRBJ1-3	ASSEAPGPGNTIY
TRBV19	TRBJ2-5	ASSIGGNTQY
TRBV9	TRBJ1-1	ASSVHTKGQGNTEAF
TRBV29-1	TRBJ1-2	SGGQGGAYGYT
TRBV30	TRBJ2-3	AWSLGGASTDTQY
TRBV20-1	TRBJ1-4	SPGAYALF
TRBV13	TRBJ2-1	ASSLEGPPSYNEQF
TRBV4-3	TRBJ2-7	ASSPTGGVEQY
TRBV9	TRBJ2-2	ASSAGYRTTGELF
TRBV19	TRBJ1-3	ASSIWDSSGNTIY
TRBV9	TRBJ1-1	ASSLGSTEAF
TRBV30	TRBJ1-6	ALRFSYNSPLH
TRBV5-1	TRBJ2-5	ASSQRGTGRVRAEETQY
TRBV10-3	TRBJ2-7	AIRGDRGHEQY
TRBV4-2	TRBJ2-1	ASSSQRGGSYNEQF
TRBV6-5	TRBJ1-1	ASSLGEDILNTEAF
TRBV4-2	TRBJ2-1	ASSQSTVRGGSSYNEQF
TRBV4-2	TRBJ2-1	ASSQGDRGDEQF
TRBV11-2	TRBJ1-2	ASSSRTGGHYGYT
TRBV5-1	-	ASSLGPGLAASYEQY
TRBV21-1	TRBJ2-7	ASSPPRLYEQY
TRBV5-1	TRBJ1-2	ASSLVAAGGGYT
TRBV7-9	TRBJ2-7	ASSPRTGHYEQY
TRBV19	TRBJ1-2	ASSAWDRGNLRSGYT
TRBV9	TRBJ2-2	ASNQGALSGELF
TRBV5-1	TRBJ2-7	ASTGGPGSYEQY
TRBV19	TRBJ1-5	ASPRGGVWGGGNQPQH
TRBV30	TRBJ2-1	AWRGVVGFGEQF
TRBV4-1	TRBJ2-7	ASSFGQGSSYEQY
TRBV7-9	TRBJ2-2	SSSPGPGHSYTGELF
TRBV30	TRBJ2-1	AWTRKYNEQF
TRBV14	TRBJ2-3	ASSQVGGIDTQY
TRBV14	TRBJ1-2	ASSHLSGRLTYGYT
TRBV27	TRBJ2-1	ASRFFPPSGQGSNEQF
TRBV30	TRBJ1-4	AWSGGRGINEKLF
TRBV7-9	TRBJ1-6	ASSERGPHSPLH
TRBV2	TRBJ1-4	ASSEEPARGRTNEKLF
TRBV9	TRBJ1-5	ASSVDGQRNQPQH
TRBV5-6	TRBJ2-5	ASSRGLDYQETQY